This entry lists 8 T cell receptor beta chains sequenced from one sample in a study of cytomegalovirus exposure and HLA in healthy donors. The PCR had 60 Vbeta and 13 Jbeta primers. Profiled with immunoSEQ multiplex PCR; TCRdb holds only in-frame clones, not every one. The profile shows approximately 110,000 clones, 75% to 85% of them singletons. The sample taken for sequencing was PBMCs. The receptors come from a woman between 18 and 30 years old in good health and CMV-seropositive.

The chain is built from TRBV4-2 and TRBJ2-7, with 10 bases lining up with TRBD2. The CDR3 totals 15 residues. The V gene end was trimmed by 1 base and the J gene end by 5 bases; junction bases not matched to a gene: 5. The germline V gene encodes CDR1 LGHNA and CDR2 YNFKEQ. The CDR3 DNA reads as TGTGCCAGCAGCCAAGCTAGCGGGAGCTACGACGAGCAGTACTTC. Protein: CASSQASGSYDEQYF.

This sequence joins TRBV5-5 and TRBJ2-2; no reliable D call. Germline V gene data show CDR1 as SGHKS and CDR2 as YYEKEE (reference sequence). Trimming removed 3 bases at V and 2 bases at J, with 14 bases between. This CDR3 is built from 16 residues. The CDR3 DNA is TGTGCCAGCAGCTCCAGCAGGTACACAAACACCGGGGAGCTGTTTTTT. This encodes CASSSSRYTNTGELFF.

The J gene is TRBJ1-1, the V gene TRBV25-1; the D gene is possibly TRBD1 (6 bases). The CDR3 runs 14 residues. V lost 4 bases and J 4 bases, leaving 13 bases between the germline ends. Germline V gene sequence: CDR1 MGHDK, CDR2 SYGVNS. In DNA form, the CDR3 reads TGTGCCAGCAGTGCCAGGGGAAGGCCCACTGAAGCTTTCTTT. It specifies CASSARGRPTEAFF.

The chain has TRBV7-3 and TRBJ1-5; tentative D call: TRBD1 (5 bases). Germline V gene lookup returns CDR1 SGHTA and CDR2 FQGTGA. V was clipped by 5 bases and J by 0 bases, with 14 bases between them. This CDR3 contains 16 residues. The CDR3 region has the DNA TGTGCCAGCAGCCCCAGACAGTTTTCTAGCAATCAGCCCCAGCATTTT. This codes for CASSPRQFSSNQPQHF.

This clone has just a few counts. In nucleotides, the CDR3 is TGTGCCAGCAGTGTTTGGTCGGGTGGAGCGGGAGGACAAGAGACCCAGTACTTC. Translated: CASSVWSGGAGGQETQYF. V and J are TRBV2 and TRBJ2-5; 9 nucleotides align to TRBD2. The CDR3 has 18 amino acids. The trim removed 4 bases at V and 2 bases at J, leaving 14 bases unmatched. Looked up from germline, CDR1 is SNHLY and CDR2 is FYNNEI.

The V call is TRBV5-1, the J call TRBJ2-5, with TRBD1 as a possible D gene (5 bases). CDR1 is SGHRS, CDR2 YFSETQ, per germline. The CDR3 is made up of 15 amino acids. Trimming cost V 1 base and J 1 base, with 11 bases left between them. CDR3 region: CASSLNRRSQETQYF. CDR3 nucleotides: TGCGCCAGCAGCTTGAACAGGAGAAGCCAAGAGACCCAGTACTTC. Filled out from reference TRBV5-1 and TRBJ2-5, the complete variable domain reads KAGVTQTPRYLIKTRGQQVTLSCSPISGHRSVSWYQQTPGQGLQFLFEYFSETQRNKGNFPGRFSGRQFSNSRSEMNVSTLELGDSALYLCASSLNRRSQETQYFGPGTRLLVL.

The genes are TRBV4-1 and TRBJ2-3, with 12 bases matching TRBD2. Germline loops: CDR1 MGHRA, CDR2 YSYEKL. V lost 0 bases and J lost 5; bases outside the gene matches: 9. CDR3 length: 18 amino acids. The chain's CDR3 is CASSQEPLAGGPIDTQYF. In nucleotides, the CDR3 is TGCGCCAGCAGCCAAGAACCCCTAGCGGGAGGGCCAATAGATACGCAGTATTTT.

The rearrangement joins TRBV5-5 to TRBJ2-1; D remains unclear. Trimming removed 3 bases from V and 2 bases from J, with 12 bases in between. Germline V gives CDR1 SGHKS, CDR2 YYEKEE (reference sequence). The CDR3 consists of 15 residues. CDR3 DNA: TGTGCCAGCAGCTACTCGGAGCGCGCCTACAATGAGCAGTTCTTC. This translates into CASSYSERAYNEQFF. Based on the CDR3 plus reference TRBV5-5 and TRBJ2-1, the full variable domain is DAGVTQSPTHLIKTRGQQVTLRCSPISGHKSVSWYQQVLGQGPQFIFQYYEKEERGRGNFPDRFSARQFPNYSSELNVNALLLGDSALYLCASSYSERAYNEQFFGPGTRLTVL.